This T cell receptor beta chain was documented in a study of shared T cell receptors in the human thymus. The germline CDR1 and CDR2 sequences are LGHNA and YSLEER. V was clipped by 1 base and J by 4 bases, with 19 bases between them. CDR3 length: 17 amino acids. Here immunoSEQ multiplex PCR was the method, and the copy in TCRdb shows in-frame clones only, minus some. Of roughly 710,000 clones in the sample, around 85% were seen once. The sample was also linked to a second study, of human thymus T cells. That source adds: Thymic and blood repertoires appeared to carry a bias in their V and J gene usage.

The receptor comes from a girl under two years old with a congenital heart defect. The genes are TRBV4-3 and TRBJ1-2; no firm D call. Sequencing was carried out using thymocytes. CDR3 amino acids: CASSQGLENTESYGYTF. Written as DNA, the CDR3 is TGCGCCAGCAGCCAAGGACTCGAGAACACCGAGAGCTATGGCTACACCTTC.